One sample yielded the 28 T cell receptor beta chains listed below, sequenced in a study of Ad26.COV2.S vaccination and SARS-CoV-2 variants. The data were produced by immunoSEQ multiplex PCR, yet TCRdb's version contains in-frame clones alone and is incomplete. The sample has more than 150,000 clones; about 83% are singletons. The sequenced sample was peripheral blood, obtained after recovery from COVID-19. The origin of the receptors is a human donor who had recovered from COVID-19.

DNA of the CDR3: TGTGCCAGCAGTCAGGGGCGGGGGTTGACGGATACGCAGTATTTT. The encoded protein is CASSQGRGLTDTQYF. V is TRBV6-5 and J is TRBJ2-3, with D maybe TRBD2 (7 bases). The CDR3 has 15 amino acids. Germline V gives CDR1 MNHEY, CDR2 SVGAGI. Between the trimmed V and J ends, which lost 5 bases and 6 bases, there was a span of 18 bases.

The V and J genes are TRBV28 and TRBJ2-7, with 9 bases aligning to TRBD1. Germline values: CDR1 MDHEN, CDR2 SYDVKM. V trimming: 10 bases; J trimming: 0 bases; junction bases outside the gene matches: 7. The CDR3 runs 14 residues. CDR3 region: CAIEPGQGSYEQYF. CDR3 nucleotides: TGTGCCATCGAACCGGGACAGGGCTCCTACGAGCAGTACTTC.

In this sample, this clone turned up once. This chain joins TRBV12-3 or TRBV12-4 and TRBJ1-1; D ambiguous. The germline V and J ends were trimmed by 7 bases and 12 bases, with 18 bases remaining between them. The length of the CDR3 is 12 residues. Here the CDR3 DNA reads TGTGCCAGCAATGTGATCCGAGGAATGCCTTTCTTT. It specifies CASNVIRGMPFF.

This chain connects TRBV6-2 or TRBV6-3 to TRBJ2-1; maybe TRBD2 (6 bases). The CDR3 length is 14 residues. Germline lookup yields CDR1 MNHEY and CDR2 SVGEGT. Trimming shortened V by 7 bases and J by 10 bases, and 20 bases separated the two germline ends. Written as DNA, the CDR3 is TGTGCCAGCACCCCTCGGGGGAGCACTTGGGAGCAGTTCTTC. This translates into CASTPRGSTWEQFF.

Only one count was recorded for this clone. This rearrangement joins TRBV25-1 to TRBJ1-1; D not resolved. The germline gives CDR1 MGHDK, CDR2 SYGVNS. V dropped 7 bases and J dropped 0 bases, with 3 bases sitting between them. CDR3 length: 11 residues. CDR3: CASTLNTEAFF. As DNA, the CDR3 is TGTGCCAGCACCCTGAACACTGAAGCTTTCTTT.

The chain couples TRBV7-5 to TRBJ2-5. TRBV7-5 is a pseudogene locus. This CDR3 has 11 amino acids. This CDR3 reads CARSLVETQYF. The CDR3 coding sequence is TGTGCCAGAAGCTTAGTAGAGACCCAGTACTTC.

V is TRBV7-3 and J is TRBJ1-2; D unresolved. The CDR3 has 14 amino acids. Germline CDR1 and CDR2: SGHTA and FQGTGA. V was pared by 5 bases and J by 4 bases, with 14 bases between. The CDR3 spells CASSLPGRGYGYTF. The CDR3 bases are TGTGCCAGCAGCCTCCCGGGCCGTGGCTATGGCTACACCTTC.

The chain joins TRBV18 to TRBJ1-1; D is unresolved. Germline lookup yields CDR1 KGHSH and CDR2 LQKENI. This CDR3 comprises 14 residues. The ends were cut back, 3 bases at V and 2 bases at J, with 10 bases in the middle. In nucleotides, the CDR3 is TGTGCCAGCTCACCGTCAATAATCAACACTGAAGCTTTCTTT. Amino acid sequence: CASSPSIINTEAFF.

This clone was counted only a few times. The V and J genes are TRBV7-2 and TRBJ2-3; 8 positions match TRBD1. Germline values: CDR1 SGHTA, CDR2 FQGNSA. CDR3 length: 14 amino acids. The ends lost 5 bases at V and 2 bases at J; junction bases unmatched: 3. The CDR3 DNA reads TGTGCCAGCAGCCCGGACAGGGTCACAGATACGCAGTATTTT. This encodes CASSPDRVTDTQYF.

V gene TRBV10-3 combines with J gene TRBJ1-2, with D perhaps matching TRBD1 (5 bases). The CDR3 has 13 amino acids. Germline-derived CDR1 and CDR2 are ENHRY and SYGVKD. V lost 3 bases and J lost 5, with 10 bases in between. In nucleotides, the CDR3 is TGTGCCATCAGTGACGCGGGGGTATATGGCTACACCTTC. Translated: CAISDAGVYGYTF.

This CDR3 is CAIRTGEYGYTF. The CDR3 DNA reads TGTGCCATCAGGACAGGGGAATATGGCTACACCTTC. The chain carries TRBV10-3 and TRBJ1-2; 8 bases are a match to TRBD1. This CDR3 contains 12 residues. The trim removed 6 bases at V and 5 bases at J, leaving 2 bases unmatched. CDR1 ENHRY and CDR2 SYGVKD come from the germline V gene.

The rearrangement uses TRBV7-9 and TRBJ2-5; tentative D call: TRBD1 (6 bases). CDR3 length equals 14 residues. CDR1 SEHNR and CDR2 FQNEAQ come from the germline V gene (reference sequence). Trimming pared 5 bases from V and 5 bases from J, leaving 15 bases between. The CDR3 reads CASSPNRVGETQYF. The CDR3 coding sequence is TGTGCCAGCAGCCCCAACAGGGTTGGCGAGACCCAGTACTTC.

The rearrangement links TRBV27 to TRBJ2-2, with TRBD2 as a possible D gene (6 bases). Trimming shortened V by 7 bases and J by 3 bases, and 21 bases separated the two germline ends. CDR3 length: 17 amino acids. Germline assignment: CDR1 MNHEY and CDR2 SMNVEV (reference sequence). The CDR3 sequence: CASTVSAAGLYTGELFF. The CDR3 nucleotides read TGTGCCAGCACGGTATCGGCAGCGGGCCTCTACACCGGGGAGCTGTTTTTT.

V and J are TRBV6-5 and TRBJ1-1, with D possibly being TRBD1 (6 bases). The CDR3 consists of 16 residues. Trimming took off 0 bases at V and 5 bases at J, with 16 bases between the two ends. The germline CDR1 and CDR2 sequences are MNHEY and SVGAGI. CDR3 sequence: CASSYSIGGRRTEAFF. Written as DNA, the CDR3 is TGTGCCAGCAGTTACTCGATTGGGGGGCGCAGGACTGAAGCTTTCTTT.

This sequence joins TRBV5-4 and TRBJ1-3, with a possible D match to TRBD1 (6 bases). The germline gives CDR1 SGHNT, CDR2 YYREEE (reference sequence). Trimming removed 2 bases at V and 0 bases at J, with 15 bases between. This CDR3 has 17 amino acids. The CDR3 DNA reads TGTGCCAGCAGCTTCGGTCAGGGGCGCGTCTCTGGAAACACCATATATTTT. Protein: CASSFGQGRVSGNTIYF.

The V and J genes are TRBV15 and TRBJ1-2; D not certain. This CDR3 region has 12 residues. From germline, CDR1 is LNHNV and CDR2 YYDKDF (reference sequence). V dropped 4 bases and J dropped 4 bases, with 7 bases sitting between them. As DNA, the CDR3 is TGTGCCACCAGCATGGACGGCTATGGCTACACCTTC. Protein product: CATSMDGYGYTF.

J is TRBJ2-1 and V is TRBV4-1; 10 bases are a match to TRBD2. With 2 bases clipped from V and 5 bases from J, the junction kept 12 bases outside the gene matches. The CDR3 is 18 residues long. CDR1 and CDR2 from the germline V gene are MGHRA and YSYEKL. The CDR3 sequence is CASSQTPPKREGDNEQFF. The CDR3 DNA sequence: TGCGCCAGCAGCCAAACCCCCCCGAAGCGGGAGGGAGACAATGAGCAGTTCTTC.

This clone occurred once. V gene TRBV3-1 (or the pseudogene TRBV3-2) combines with J gene TRBJ2-7, with 9 bases aligning to TRBD1. J gave up 3 bases and V 1 base, and 4 bases lay outside the gene matches. Germline-derived CDR1 and CDR2 are LGHDT and YNNKEL (reference sequence). The CDR3 contains 15 residues. CDR3 protein: CASSQANRGLYEQYF. CDR3 coding DNA: TGTGCCAGCAGCCAAGCAAACAGGGGGCTCTACGAGCAGTACTTC.

The chain is built from TRBV15 and TRBJ2-4; a possible D gene is TRBD1 (5 bases). The V and J ends lost 6 bases and 0 bases respectively, with 9 bases between them. The CDR3 contains 14 residues. The germline V gene encodes CDR1 LNHNV and CDR2 YYDKDF (reference sequence). The CDR3 DNA follows: TGTGCCACCAGTCCTACAGGAGCCAAAAACATTCAGTACTTC. Its translation is CATSPTGAKNIQYF.

The chain carries TRBV11-3 and TRBJ2-7; TRBD1 or TRBD2 may be the D gene (5 bases each). The V gene lost 5 bases and the J gene lost 5 bases, with 13 bases spanning the gap. Germline assignment: CDR1 SGHNT and CDR2 YENEEA. This CDR3 is 13 amino acids long. CDR3 residues: CASSTFGGNEQYF. The DNA for the CDR3 is TGTGCCAGCAGCACTTTTGGGGGAAACGAGCAGTACTTC.

The chain recombines TRBV21-1 with TRBJ1-1. TRBV21-1 is assigned pseudogene status. The CDR3 covers 14 residues. CDR3 amino acids: CASSKGLLNTEAFF. Here the CDR3 DNA reads TGTGCCAGCAGCAAGGGTCTCCTGAACACTGAAGCTTTCTTT.

The V call is TRBV28, the J call TRBJ1-2; possible D gene TRBD1, 6 bases. The CDR3 sequence is 15 residues long. CDR1 is MDHEN and CDR2 is SYDVKM in the germline V gene. The V end was cut by 5 bases, the J end by 4 bases, with 17 bases between. The CDR3 loop is CASSLTQGRRYGYTF. As DNA, the CDR3 is TGTGCCAGCAGTCTAACACAGGGTCGGCGCTATGGCTACACCTTC.

V usage is TRBV9 and J usage is TRBJ2-3, with TRBD2 matching over 8 bases. This CDR3 is built from 14 residues. V dropped 7 bases and J dropped 1; count of bases not matched to a gene: 5. Germline V gene lookup returns CDR1 SGDLS and CDR2 YYNGEE. CDR3 sequence reads: CASVGRGGTDTQYF. In nucleotides, the CDR3 is TGTGCCAGCGTCGGGCGGGGGGGCACAGATACGCAGTATTTT. The variable domain in full, with the rest retrieved from reference TRBV9 and TRBJ2-3, is DSGVTQTPKHLITATGQRVTLRCSPRSGDLSVYWYQQSLDQGLQFLIQYYNGEERAKGNILERFSAQQFPDLHSELNLSSLELGDSALYFCASVGRGGTDTQYFGPGTRLTVL.

The chain uses TRBV7-9 and TRBJ2-3; D unclear. Germline CDR1 and CDR2: SEHNR and FQNEAQ (reference sequence). V was cut by 1 base and J by 1 base, with 15 bases left in between. The CDR3 is made up of 17 amino acids. CDR3 in amino acids: CASSLESRVRGTDTQYF. The CDR3 DNA follows: TGTGCCAGCAGCTTAGAAAGTAGGGTGAGAGGCACAGATACGCAGTATTTT. Full variable domain (outside the CDR3, taken from reference TRBV7-9 and TRBJ2-3): DTGVSQNPRHKITKRGQNVTFRCDPISEHNRLYWYRQTLGQGPEFLTYFQNEAQLEKSRLLSDRFSAERPKGSFSTLEIQRTEQGDSAMYLCASSLESRVRGTDTQYFGPGTRLTVL.

The chain combines TRBV29-1 with TRBJ1-5; tentative D call: TRBD1 (5 bases). From germline, CDR1 is SQVTM and CDR2 ANQGSEA. Trimming stripped 2 bases from V and 0 bases from J, with 5 bases between. This CDR3 comprises 13 residues. CDR3 sequence reads: CSVEQGSNQPQHF. CDR3 in DNA: TGCAGCGTTGAACAGGGTAGCAATCAGCCCCAGCATTTT.

This clone was observed a handful of times. The chain is built from TRBV6-2 or TRBV6-3 and TRBJ2-5; 13 positions match TRBD2. This CDR3 contains 16 residues. The germline V gene has CDR1 MNHEY and CDR2 SVGEGT. V trimming: 6 bases; J trimming: 6 bases; junction bases outside the gene matches: 10. The CDR3 DNA reads TGTGCCAGCAGCCGGACTAGCGGGAGTGGTTGGAAGACCCAGTACTTC. Protein product: CASSRTSGSGWKTQYF.

The chain uses TRBV6-5 and TRBJ2-1, with 9 bases aligning to TRBD2. Germline lookup yields CDR1 MNHEY and CDR2 SVGAGI. The CDR3 loop spans 11 amino acids. J lost 16 bases, V lost 6 bases, and 7 bases had no gene match. The CDR3 loop reads CASRAGGPEFF. The CDR3 region has the DNA TGTGCCAGCAGGGCGGGAGGGCCTGAATTCTTC.

The J gene is TRBJ2-6, the V gene TRBV19; D might be TRBD1 (6 bases). Trimming stripped 7 bases from V and 0 bases from J, with 10 bases between. The CDR3 length is 15 residues. Looked up from germline, CDR1 is LNHDA and CDR2 is SQIVND (reference sequence). DNA of the CDR3: TGTGCCAGTATGCAGGGGAGCTCTGGGGCCAACGTCCTGACTTTC. Translating it yields CASMQGSSGANVLTF.